A single sample is the source of the 9 T cell receptor beta chains below, sequenced in a study of OX40 agonist ivuxolimab in advanced cancers. TCRdb's table, derived via immunoSEQ multiplex PCR, lists solely in-frame clones and lacks some. The repertoire holds 57,000 or so clones, 84% seen once, with 4.6% in the top ten. This specimen was CD4+ or CD8+ T cells sorted from blood, taken in a trial of the OX40 agonist ivuxolimab. These receptors were collected from an adult with an advanced solid tumor such as melanoma, head and neck, liver or kidney cancer.

The chain carries TRBV5-1 and TRBJ1-1; 7 bases fit TRBD1. The CDR3 is 14 amino acids. CDR1 and CDR2 from the germline V gene are SGHRS and YFSETQ. The V segment lost 0 bases and the J segment 3 bases; nucleotides outside the gene matches: 2. The DNA of the CDR3 is TGCGCCAGCAGCTTGGGCAGGGGGTACACTGAAGCTTTCTTT. It translates to CASSLGRGYTEAFF.

V and J are TRBV11-2 and TRBJ2-5; 11 bases map to TRBD2. Trimming cost V 1 base and J 5 bases; bases outside gene matches: 9. This CDR3 contains 17 residues. Germline V gives CDR1 SGHAT, CDR2 FQNNGV. For the CDR3, the DNA is TGTGCCAGCAGCTTAGCGGCTAGCGGGGGGCCCCGGGAGACCCAGTACTTC. It encodes CASSLAASGGPRETQYF.

The chain combines TRBV29-1 with TRBJ1-1; perhaps TRBD1 as D (6 bases). V gave up 4 bases and J gave up 5 bases, with 20 bases separating them. This CDR3 has 15 amino acids. Germline V gives CDR1 SQVTM, CDR2 ANQGSEA. In DNA form, the CDR3 reads TGCAGCGTTGGGGGGGCAGGGCGTTATGGAACTGAAGCTTTCTTT. Translated, it gives CSVGGAGRYGTEAFF.

V gene TRBV28 combines with J gene TRBJ1-1; the D gene is possibly TRBD1 (6 bases). Trimming removed 3 bases at V and 1 base at J, with 12 bases between. Germline-derived CDR1 and CDR2 are MDHEN and SYDVKM. This CDR3 region has 15 residues. The CDR3, as DNA: TGTGCCAGCAGTTTCCCCGGACAGCAGAACACTGAAGCTTTCTTT. This gives the protein CASSFPGQQNTEAFF.

The rearrangement links TRBV4-1 to TRBJ1-3, with 7 bases that match TRBD1. The CDR3 covers 16 residues. V lost 0 bases, J lost 8 bases, and 10 bases stayed unmatched. CDR1 is MGHRA and CDR2 is YSYEKL in the germline V gene. The CDR3 nucleotides are TGCGCCAGCAGCCAAGATTGGGACAGCCGATCGGACACCATATATTTT. Translation gives CASSQDWDSRSDTIYF.

The chain employs TRBV27 and TRBJ2-1; D is possibly TRBD1 or TRBD2 (7 bases each). CDR3 length equals 15 residues. V lost 1 base and J 6 bases, leaving 13 bases between the germline ends. In germline, CDR1 is MNHEY, CDR2 SMNVEV (reference sequence). CDR3 in amino acids: CASSLWQGGSNEQFF. The DNA of the CDR3 is TGTGCCAGCAGTTTATGGCAGGGGGGGAGCAATGAGCAGTTCTTC.

This rearrangement joins TRBV18 to TRBJ1-5, with TRBD1 matching over 9 bases. The CDR3 is made up of 15 amino acids. Trimming at V came to 6 bases and at J to 8 bases, leaving 11 bases not matched to a gene. Germline loops: CDR1 KGHSH, CDR2 LQKENI. As DNA, the CDR3 is TGTGCCAGCTCGTCGTCCCGGGACAGGGACGAGCCCCAGCATTTT. It is translated as CASSSSRDRDEPQHF.

The chain joins TRBV10-3 to TRBJ2-7; TRBD2 matches 10 bases. The V segment lost 4 bases and the J segment 7 bases; nucleotides outside the gene matches: 10. This CDR3 region has 15 residues. Germline lookup yields CDR1 ENHRY and CDR2 SYGVKD. The CDR3 here is CAISASSGRAGEQYF. The DNA for the CDR3 is TGTGCCATCAGTGCCTCCAGCGGGAGGGCCGGTGAGCAGTACTTC.

The chain couples TRBV9 to TRBJ1-2; unclear D gene. V lost 2 bases to trimming and J lost 4 bases, with 15 bases between them. Germline assignment: CDR1 SGDLS and CDR2 YYNGEE. The CDR3 spans 15 residues. Written as DNA, the CDR3 is TGTGCCAGCAGCGTCGACTTAGACACCGCCTATGGCTACACCTTC. Protein sequence: CASSVDLDTAYGYTF.